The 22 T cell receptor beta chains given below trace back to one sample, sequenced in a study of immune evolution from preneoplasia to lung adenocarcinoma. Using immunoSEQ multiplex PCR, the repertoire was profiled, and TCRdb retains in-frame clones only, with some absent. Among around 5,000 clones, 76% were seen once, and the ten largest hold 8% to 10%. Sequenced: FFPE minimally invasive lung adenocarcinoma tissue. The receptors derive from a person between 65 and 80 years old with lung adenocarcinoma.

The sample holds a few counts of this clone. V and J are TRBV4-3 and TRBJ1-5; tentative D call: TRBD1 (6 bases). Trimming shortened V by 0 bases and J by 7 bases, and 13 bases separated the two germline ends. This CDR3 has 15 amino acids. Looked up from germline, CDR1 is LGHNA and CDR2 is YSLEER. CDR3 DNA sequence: TGCGCCAGCAGCCAAGATTTCAGGGGCCAACAGCCCCAGCATTTT. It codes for CASSQDFRGQQPQHF.

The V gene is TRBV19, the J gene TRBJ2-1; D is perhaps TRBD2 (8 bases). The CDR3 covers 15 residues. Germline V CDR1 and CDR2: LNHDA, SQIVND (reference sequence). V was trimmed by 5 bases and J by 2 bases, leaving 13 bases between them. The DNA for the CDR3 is TGTGCCAGTAGTGTAGCGGGGACAGCCTACAATGAGCAGTTCTTC. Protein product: CASSVAGTAYNEQFF. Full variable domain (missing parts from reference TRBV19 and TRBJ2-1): DGGITQSPKYLFRKEGQNVTLSCEQNLNHDAMYWYRQDPGQGLRLIYYSQIVNDFQKGDIAEGYSVSREKKESFPLTVTSAQKNPTAFYLCASSVAGTAYNEQFFGPGTRLTVL.

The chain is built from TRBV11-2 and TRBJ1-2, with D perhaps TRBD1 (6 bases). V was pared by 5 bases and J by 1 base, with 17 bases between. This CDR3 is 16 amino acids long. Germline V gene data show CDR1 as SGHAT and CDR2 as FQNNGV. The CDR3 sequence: CASSRTDSSFNYGYTF. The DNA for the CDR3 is TGTGCCAGCAGCAGAACGGACAGCTCTTTTAACTATGGCTACACCTTC.

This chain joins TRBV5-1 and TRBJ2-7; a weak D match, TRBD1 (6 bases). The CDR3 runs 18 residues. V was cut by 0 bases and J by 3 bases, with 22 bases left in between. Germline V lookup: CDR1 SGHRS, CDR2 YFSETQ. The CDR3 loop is CASSLANPSDSENYEQYF. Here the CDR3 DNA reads TGCGCCAGCAGCTTGGCCAACCCTTCGGACAGTGAGAACTACGAGCAGTACTTC.

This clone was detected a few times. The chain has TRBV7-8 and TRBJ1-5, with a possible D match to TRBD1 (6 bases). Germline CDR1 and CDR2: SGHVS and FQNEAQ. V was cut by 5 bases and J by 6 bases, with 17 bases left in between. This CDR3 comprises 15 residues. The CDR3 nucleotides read TGTGCCAGCAGCCCACACCCTGGGGGCGTTCAGCCCCAGCATTTT. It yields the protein CASSPHPGGVQPQHF.

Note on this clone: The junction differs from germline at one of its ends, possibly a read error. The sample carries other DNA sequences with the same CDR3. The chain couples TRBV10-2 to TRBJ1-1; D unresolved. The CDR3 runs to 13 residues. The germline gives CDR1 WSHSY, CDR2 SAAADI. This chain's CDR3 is CASSESPNTEAFF. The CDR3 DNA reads TGCGCTAGCAGTGAGTCCCCGAACACTGAAGCTTTCTTT.

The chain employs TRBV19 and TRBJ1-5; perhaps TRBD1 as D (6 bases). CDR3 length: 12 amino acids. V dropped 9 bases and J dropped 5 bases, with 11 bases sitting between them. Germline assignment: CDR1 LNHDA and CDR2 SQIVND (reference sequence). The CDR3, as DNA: TGTGCCAGCCACAGGGAGTATCAGCCCCAGCATTTT. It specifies CASHREYQPQHF.

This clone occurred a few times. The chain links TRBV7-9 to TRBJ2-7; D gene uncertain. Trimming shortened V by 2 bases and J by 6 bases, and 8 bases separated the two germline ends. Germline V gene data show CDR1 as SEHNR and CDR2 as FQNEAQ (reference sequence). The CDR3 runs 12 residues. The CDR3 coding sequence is TGTGCCAGCAGCTTAAATTTCGGCGAGCAGTACTTC. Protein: CASSLNFGEQYF.

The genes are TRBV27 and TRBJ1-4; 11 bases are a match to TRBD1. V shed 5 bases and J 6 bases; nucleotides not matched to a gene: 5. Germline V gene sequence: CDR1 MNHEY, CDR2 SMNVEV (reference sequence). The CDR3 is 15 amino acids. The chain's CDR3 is CASSPRTGGYEKLFF. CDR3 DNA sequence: TGTGCCAGCAGTCCGCGGACAGGGGGCTATGAAAAACTGTTTTTT.

The CDR3 is CASSVLGGLAGDASYNEQFF. DNA of the CDR3: TGTGCCAGCAGCGTCCTAGGCGGGCTAGCGGGAGACGCCTCCTACAATGAGCAGTTCTTC. This chain joins TRBV9 and TRBJ2-1, with 10 positions matching TRBD2. The CDR3 sequence is 20 residues long. Per the germline V gene, CDR1 is SGDLS and CDR2 is YYNGEE. V lost 2 bases to trimming and J lost 0 bases; unmatched junction nucleotides: 14. Full variable domain (rest looked up from reference TRBV9 and TRBJ2-1): DSGVTQTPKHLITATGQRVTLRCSPRSGDLSVYWYQQSLDQGLQFLIQYYNGEERAKGNILERFSAQQFPDLHSELNLSSLELGDSALYFCASSVLGGLAGDASYNEQFFGPGTRLTVL.

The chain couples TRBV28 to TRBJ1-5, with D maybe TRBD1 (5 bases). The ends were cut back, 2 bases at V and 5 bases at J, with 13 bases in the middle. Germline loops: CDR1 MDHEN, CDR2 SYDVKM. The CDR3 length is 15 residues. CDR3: CASSLADSPHQPQHF. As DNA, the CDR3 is TGTGCCAGCAGTTTAGCAGACAGCCCTCATCAGCCCCAGCATTTT.

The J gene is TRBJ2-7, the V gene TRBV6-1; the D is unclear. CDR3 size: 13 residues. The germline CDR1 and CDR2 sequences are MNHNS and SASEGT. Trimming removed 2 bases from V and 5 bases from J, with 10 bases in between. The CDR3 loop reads CASSETRQNEQYF. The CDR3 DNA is TGTGCCAGCAGTGAAACCCGACAAAACGAGCAGTACTTC.

The CDR3 loop is CASSETGPNEQFF. The CDR3 DNA is TGTGCCAGCAGTGAAACAGGCCCCAATGAGCAGTTCTTC. The V call is TRBV27, the J call TRBJ2-1, with D perhaps matching TRBD1 (5 bases). V lost 5 bases to trimming and J lost 6 bases, with 11 bases between them. The germline CDR1 and CDR2 sequences are MNHEY and SMNVEV (reference sequence). The CDR3 is 13 amino acids.

CDR3 sequence: CSVGGGAEQFF. The DNA of the CDR3 is TGCAGCGTTGGGGGAGGAGCTGAGCAGTTCTTC. V is TRBV29-1 and J is TRBJ2-1; TRBD2 is a possible D gene (6 bases). Germline CDR1 reads SQVTM; CDR2 reads ANQGSEA. This CDR3 is built from 11 residues. V gave up 4 bases and J gave up 9 bases, with 10 bases separating them.

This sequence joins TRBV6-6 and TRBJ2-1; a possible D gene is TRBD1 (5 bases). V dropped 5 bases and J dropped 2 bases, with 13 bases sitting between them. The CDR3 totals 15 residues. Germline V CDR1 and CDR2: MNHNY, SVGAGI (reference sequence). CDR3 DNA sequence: TGTGCCAGCAGTGAGAAGGGGTTAACCTACAATGAGCAGTTCTTC. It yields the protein CASSEKGLTYNEQFF.

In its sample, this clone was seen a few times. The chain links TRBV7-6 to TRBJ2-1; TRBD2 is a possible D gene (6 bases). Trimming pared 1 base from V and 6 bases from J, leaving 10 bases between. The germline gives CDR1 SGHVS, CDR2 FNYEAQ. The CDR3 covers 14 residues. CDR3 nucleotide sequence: TGTGCCAGCAGCTTAGAGGAGGGATCCAATGAGCAGTTCTTC. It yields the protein CASSLEEGSNEQFF.

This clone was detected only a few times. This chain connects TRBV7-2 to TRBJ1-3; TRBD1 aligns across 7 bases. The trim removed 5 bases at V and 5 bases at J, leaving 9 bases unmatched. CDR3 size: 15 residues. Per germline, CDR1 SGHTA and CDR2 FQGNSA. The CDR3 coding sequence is TGTGCCAGCAGCCTTACAGGGGTTTTGAGAAACACCATATATTTT. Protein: CASSLTGVLRNTIYF.

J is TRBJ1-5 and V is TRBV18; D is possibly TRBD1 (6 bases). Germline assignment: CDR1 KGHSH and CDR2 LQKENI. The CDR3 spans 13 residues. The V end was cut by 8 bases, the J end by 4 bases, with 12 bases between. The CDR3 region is CASTDDRNQPQHF. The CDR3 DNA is TGTGCCAGCACCGACGACAGGAATCAGCCCCAGCATTTT.

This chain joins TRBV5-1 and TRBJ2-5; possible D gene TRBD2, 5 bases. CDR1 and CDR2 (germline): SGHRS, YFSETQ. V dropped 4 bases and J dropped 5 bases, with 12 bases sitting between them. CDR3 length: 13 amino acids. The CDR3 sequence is CASSRRGEETQYF. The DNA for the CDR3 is TGCGCCAGCAGCCGCCGTGGGGAGGAGACCCAGTACTTC.

CDR3 sequence reads: CASSPGGRGNEKLFF. The CDR3 DNA reads TGTGCCAGCAGCCCCGGTGGGAGGGGGAATGAAAAACTGTTTTTT. The gene calls are TRBV5-4 and TRBJ1-4; perhaps TRBD1 as D (6 bases). There are 15 residues in the CDR3. The V end was cut by 4 bases, the J end by 5 bases, with 15 bases between. In germline, CDR1 is SGHNT, CDR2 YYREEE (reference sequence).

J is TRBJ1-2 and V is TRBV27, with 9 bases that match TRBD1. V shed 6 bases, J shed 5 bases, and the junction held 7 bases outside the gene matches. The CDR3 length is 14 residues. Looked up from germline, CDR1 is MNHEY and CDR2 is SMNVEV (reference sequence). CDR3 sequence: CASRRDRDLYGYTF. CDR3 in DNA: TGTGCCAGCAGAAGGGACAGGGACTTGTATGGCTACACCTTC.

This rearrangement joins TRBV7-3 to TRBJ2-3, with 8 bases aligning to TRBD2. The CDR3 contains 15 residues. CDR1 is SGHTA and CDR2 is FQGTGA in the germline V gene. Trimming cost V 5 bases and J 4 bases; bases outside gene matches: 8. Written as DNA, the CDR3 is TGTGCCAGCAGCCACGGGGGGGGCGCAGCAGATACGCAGTATTTT. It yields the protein CASSHGGGAADTQYF.